Included here is one T cell receptor beta chain sequence, with context. This record belongs to a study of blood T cell repertoires in COVID-19. Turning to the study itself: Collection of acute and convalescent COVID-19 samples took place in the United States, Italy and Spain. In each case, the material was cDNA or gDNA derived from T cells, B-cell-depleted T cells, or PBMCs.

The CDR3 is 15 amino acids. V dropped 0 bases and J dropped 2 bases, with 11 bases sitting between them. Germline V gene lookup returns CDR1 SGDLS and CDR2 YYNGEE. The authors' processing: Counts of nucleated cells, estimated from reference gene primer amplification, were obtained. Repertoires were generated with immunoSEQ multiplex PCR, while TCRdb's copy carries only in-frame clones and drops some. The V and J calls and the clone size are those of that table, but D and trimming were determined from the DNA. The repertoire includes 70,000 to 90,000 clones, nearly 90% of them detected once, and over 25% sits in the top ten.

V is TRBV9 and J is TRBJ2-5; the D gene is possibly TRBD2 (6 bases). The receptor's source is a man in his fifties or sixties with acute or convalescent COVID-19. Source material: peripheral blood. DNA for the CDR3: TGTGCCAGCAGCGTAGGGATTAGCGGTCAAGAGACCCAGTACTTC. Translated, it gives CASSVGISGQETQYF.